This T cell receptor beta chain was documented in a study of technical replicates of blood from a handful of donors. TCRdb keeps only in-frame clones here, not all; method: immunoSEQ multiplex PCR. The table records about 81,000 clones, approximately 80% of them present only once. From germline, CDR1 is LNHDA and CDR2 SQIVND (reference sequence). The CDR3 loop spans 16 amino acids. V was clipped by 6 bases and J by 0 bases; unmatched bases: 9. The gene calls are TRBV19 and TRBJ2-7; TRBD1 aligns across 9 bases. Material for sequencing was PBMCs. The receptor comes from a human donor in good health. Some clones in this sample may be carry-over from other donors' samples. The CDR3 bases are TGTGCCAGTAGCTTAAACCGGGACAGGGTCTCCTACGAGCAGTACTTC. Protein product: CASSLNRDRVSYEQYF.